This T cell receptor (beta chain) was sequenced in a study of cytomegalovirus exposure and HLA in healthy donors. Study overall: The 90 to 150 validation repertoires used a platform that matched the one used for the roughly 700 first-cohort repertoires, as a later analysis reported.

Sequencing was performed with immunoSEQ multiplex PCR; in TCRdb, only in-frame clones are kept and a portion is missing. The top ten clones hold 4.5% to 6% of a sample with some 210,000 clones, around four fifths of them seen once. About this clone itself: No antigen is known for it.

From the 120-subject validation cohort, which was separate from the roughly 620-subject first cohort, the donors were drawn. The trim removed 2 bases at V and 0 bases at J, leaving 5 bases unmatched. The CDR3 runs 16 residues. General study findings and limits: In the roughly 130 validation repertoires, a later analysis found that first-cohort TCR clusters tended to co-occur.

J is TRBJ2-7 and V is TRBV23-1, with 9 bases fitting TRBD1. TRBV23-1 is treated as an ORF (open reading frame) with a function not yet certain. This clonotype was sampled from a young woman in good health and CMV-seronegative. Sequencing was performed on PBMCs. For the CDR3, the DNA is TGCGCCAGCAGTCAACCAACAGGGGGCTTCTCCTACGAGCAGTACTTC. Translation: CASSQPTGGFSYEQYF.